The clone carrying this T cell receptor (beta chain) has a handful of counts. Its antigen is still unknown. V lost 1 base, J lost 0 bases, and 5 bases stayed unmatched. Per the germline V gene, CDR1 is SGHVS and CDR2 is FQNEAQ. The CDR3 covers 17 residues. TCRdb used MiXCR to reprocess the RT-PCR reads, holding one entry per CDR3 protein. The sample consists of more than 200,000 distinct CDR3 sequences, 12% of them appearing once. The data are from a study of response to subunit inactivated influenza vaccine. Study-level points and caveats: Few additional T cells are recruited per seasonal influenza vaccination, authors suggested.

Here the sequenced sample was non-naive T cells sorted from PBMCs, taken around 14 days before vaccination. The receptor was isolated from a man between 45 and 60 years old who received an inactivated influenza vaccine. This chain connects TRBV7-8 to TRBJ2-5, with 10 bases lining up with TRBD2. CDR3 DNA sequence: TGTGCCAGCAGCTTAGATGCTAGCGGGGGCTACCAAGAGACCCAGTACTTC. Translation: CASSLDASGGYQETQYF.